The 5 T cell receptor beta chains presented below share a single source sample, sequenced in a study of shared clonotypes between healthy human individuals. Method: immunoSEQ multiplex PCR; TCRdb's copy keeps in-frame clones and lacks some. The sample has around 2.5 million clones; approximately 93% are singletons. The sample consisted of naive CD4+ T cells from PBMCs. Subset: CD45RA+ positively selected. The receptors derive from a man aged 18 to 30 in good health. Some clones in this sample may be carry-over from other donors' samples.

Only one count was recorded for this clone. The J gene is TRBJ2-3, the V gene TRBV5-6, with D possibly TRBD1 on 5 matching bases. Trimming left V 4 bases short and J 2 bases short, with 8 bases between. The CDR3 has 13 amino acids. Germline V gene sequence: CDR1 SGHDT, CDR2 YYEEEE. The CDR3 is CASSVDNTDTQYF. DNA of the CDR3: TGTGCCAGCAGCGTGGACAACACAGATACGCAGTATTTT.

The chain recombines TRBV27 with TRBJ2-3; D is uncertain. The V gene lost 5 bases and the J gene lost 6 bases, with 12 bases spanning the gap. The CDR3 contains 13 residues. Germline CDR1 reads MNHEY; CDR2 reads SMNVEV (reference sequence). CDR3 residues: CASSPRGVDTQYF. In DNA, the CDR3 is TGTGCCAGCAGTCCGCGTGGGGTGGATACGCAGTATTTT.

About this clone itself: Different DNA sequences within this sample yield the same CDR3. The rearrangement uses TRBV5-1 and TRBJ1-5; D ambiguous. In germline, CDR1 is SGHRS, CDR2 YFSETQ. This CDR3 is built from 14 residues. The V and J ends lost 0 bases and 3 bases respectively, with 7 bases between them. CDR3 sequence (DNA): TGCGCCAGCAGCTTGGGGCAGAACAATCAGCCCCAGCATTTT. Translated: CASSLGQNNQPQHF.

This chain joins TRBV18 and TRBJ2-7; 10 nucleotides line up with TRBD2. This CDR3 is 15 amino acids long. The V gene's germline CDR1 is KGHSH and CDR2 LQKENI. J was trimmed by 6 bases and V by 0 bases; bases with no gene match: 5. This chain's CDR3 is CASSPPIAGGGEQYF. CDR3 sequence (DNA): TGTGCCAGCTCACCACCGATAGCGGGAGGCGGCGAGCAGTACTTC.

Of note for this clone: An end of the junction differs from the germline gene, which may be a read error. The V call is TRBV7-3, the J call TRBJ2-2, with a tentative D call TRBD2 (6 bases). The length of the CDR3 is 15 residues. Germline-derived CDR1 and CDR2 are SGHTA and FQGTGA. CDR3 in amino acids: CASTLGGTNTGELFF. The CDR3 coding sequence is TGTGCCAGCACCTTAGGCGGGACGAACACCGGGGAGCTGTTTTTT.